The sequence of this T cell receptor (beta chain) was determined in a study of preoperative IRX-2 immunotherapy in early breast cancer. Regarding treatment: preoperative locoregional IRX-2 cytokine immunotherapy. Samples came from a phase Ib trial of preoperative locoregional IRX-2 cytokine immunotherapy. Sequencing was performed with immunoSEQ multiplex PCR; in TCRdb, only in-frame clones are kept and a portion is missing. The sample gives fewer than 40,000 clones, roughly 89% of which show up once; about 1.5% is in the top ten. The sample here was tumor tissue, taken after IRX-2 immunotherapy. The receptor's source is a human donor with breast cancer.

For the CDR3, the DNA is TGTGCCAGCAGTTTCGGACTAGCGGGGCCGGTTCTTACGCAGTATTTT. Protein: CASSFGLAGPVLTQYF. The chain is built from TRBV6-8 and TRBJ2-3; TRBD2 matches 12 bases. With V trimmed by 4 bases and J by 8 bases, 10 bases remained unmatched. Germline V gene sequence: CDR1 MNHGY, CDR2 SAAAGT. This CDR3 is 16 amino acids long.